The rows below give T cell receptor beta chains drawn from one sample of a study of blood T cells in healthy people across ages. TCRdb independently ran MiXCR on the 5' RACE reads; one entry per CDR3 protein. The sample contains about 640,000 distinct CDR3 sequences, roughly 31% of which appear only once. What was sequenced was blood. Every receptor here comes from an elderly woman in good health. CDR3s include the opening cysteine and the closing phenylalanine or tryptophan. Each record gives: D gene, V gene, clone size, J gene, CDR3 DNA, CDR3 protein. D genes are given only for firm matches. Rows give clone size only sometimes, using once, few, many, or a class for an expanded clone.

d_gene: TRBD2
v_gene: TRBV5-8
abundance: few
j_gene: TRBJ2-5
CDR3nt: TGTGCCAGCACCGAGGGGAGGGCCCAAGGGGAGACCCAGTACTTC
CDR3aa: CASTEGRAQGETQYF

d_gene: .
v_gene: TRBV10-2
abundance: many
j_gene: TRBJ1-2
CDR3nt: TGCGCCAGCGTGGATACTAACTATGGCTACACCTTC
CDR3aa: CASVDTNYGYTF

d_gene: .
v_gene: TRBV12-3/TRBV12-4
abundance: .
j_gene: TRBJ1-3
CDR3nt: TGTGCCAGCGGAACCGCAGCTGGAAACACCATATATTTT
CDR3aa: CASGTAAGNTIYF

d_gene: .
v_gene: TRBV7-9
abundance: .
j_gene: TRBJ2-1
CDR3nt: TGTGCCAGCAGCCCCCCTCCGCGGTCCTACAATGAGCAGTTCTTC
CDR3aa: CASSPPPRSYNEQFF

d_gene: .
v_gene: TRBV28
abundance: many
j_gene: TRBJ2-3
CDR3nt: TGTGCCAGCAGTACCCCGGTAGGGGGAGATACGCAGTATTTT
CDR3aa: CASSTPVGGDTQYF

d_gene: .
v_gene: TRBV7-2
abundance: .
j_gene: TRBJ2-5
CDR3nt: TGTGCCAGCAGCAACGCTCCCCAAGAGACCCAGTACTTC
CDR3aa: CASSNAPQETQYF

d_gene: .
v_gene: TRBV7-9
abundance: .
j_gene: TRBJ1-5
CDR3nt: TGTGCCAGCAGCTTCACGGGTCAACAGCCCCAGCATTTT
CDR3aa: CASSFTGQQPQHF

d_gene: TRBD1
v_gene: TRBV7-2
abundance: .
j_gene: TRBJ2-5
CDR3nt: TGTGCCAGCAGCTTAGCTGGCAGGGGGCTAGTGGAGACCCAGTACTTC
CDR3aa: CASSLAGRGLVETQYF

d_gene: .
v_gene: TRBV5-6
abundance: .
j_gene: TRBJ1-5
CDR3nt: TGTGCCAGCAGCTGGGGACGGGATCAGCCCCAGCATTTT
CDR3aa: CASSWGRDQPQHF

d_gene: TRBD1
v_gene: TRBV20-1
abundance: many
j_gene: TRBJ2-1
CDR3nt: TGCAGTGCTAGAAGGGCAGGGGGCTTAGGGAATGAGCAGTTCTTC
CDR3aa: CSARRAGGLGNEQFF

d_gene: TRBD1
v_gene: TRBV10-3
abundance: many
j_gene: TRBJ2-5
CDR3nt: TGTGCCATCAGTGAGGCCGGACAGGGGGCAAAGACCCAGTACTTC
CDR3aa: CAISEAGQGAKTQYF

d_gene: TRBD1
v_gene: TRBV28
abundance: .
j_gene: TRBJ1-4
CDR3nt: TGTGCAATAAAGGACCAGGGGGCGGATAATGAAAAACTGTTTTTT
CDR3aa: CAIKDQGADNEKLFF

d_gene: TRBD1
v_gene: TRBV25-1
abundance: .
j_gene: TRBJ1-1
CDR3nt: TGTGCCAGCAGCGCGCCGGGACAGGGAGATACTGAAGCTTTCTTT
CDR3aa: CASSAPGQGDTEAFF

d_gene: .
v_gene: TRBV28
abundance: many
j_gene: TRBJ1-2
CDR3nt: TGTGCCAGCAGTACAGGGTTGGCTGGCTACACCTTC
CDR3aa: CASSTGLAGYTF

d_gene: .
v_gene: TRBV3-1
abundance: few
j_gene: TRBJ1-1
CDR3nt: TGTGCCAGCAGCGCACTGGTGAACACTGAAGCTTTCTTT
CDR3aa: CASSALVNTEAFF

d_gene: .
v_gene: TRBV6-5
abundance: .
j_gene: TRBJ1-5
CDR3nt: TGTGCCAGCAGTTACTCGAACGGTCAGGGTCAGCCCCAGCATTTT
CDR3aa: CASSYSNGQGQPQHF

d_gene: .
v_gene: TRBV7-2
abundance: few
j_gene: TRBJ2-1
CDR3nt: TGTGCCAGCAGTTCAGTAACAGGGTCCGTTCAGTTCTTC
CDR3aa: CASSSVTGSVQFF

d_gene: TRBD2
v_gene: TRBV20-1
abundance: once
j_gene: TRBJ2-3
CDR3nt: TGCAGTGCTTCTCAGGGACTAGCAGGTGATACGCAGTATTTT
CDR3aa: CSASQGLAGDTQYF

d_gene: TRBD1
v_gene: TRBV10-3
abundance: few
j_gene: TRBJ2-5
CDR3nt: TGTGCCATCGGACAGGCCCCCCAAGAGACCCAGTACTTC
CDR3aa: CAIGQAPQETQYF

d_gene: .
v_gene: TRBV5-6
abundance: many
j_gene: TRBJ2-3
CDR3nt: TGTGCCAGCAGCTTGGGGCCCACTAGCACAGATACGCAGTATTTT
CDR3aa: CASSLGPTSTDTQYF

d_gene: .
v_gene: TRBV6-5
abundance: many
j_gene: TRBJ2-7
CDR3nt: TGTGCCAGCAGTTACCGGACAGCTGACGAGCAGTACTTC
CDR3aa: CASSYRTADEQYF

d_gene: TRBD1
v_gene: TRBV24-1
abundance: many
j_gene: TRBJ2-7
CDR3nt: TGTGCCACCAGTGAAACAGGGGCCGAGCAGTACTTC
CDR3aa: CATSETGAEQYF

d_gene: .
v_gene: TRBV30
abundance: few
j_gene: TRBJ1-5
CDR3nt: TGTGCCTGGAGTCCCGGGACACGTGATCAGCCCCAGCATTTT
CDR3aa: CAWSPGTRDQPQHF

d_gene: .
v_gene: TRBV18
abundance: .
j_gene: TRBJ2-3
CDR3nt: TGTGCCAGCTCACCACCAGTCGGCGGGCCGTTTGGGGCCGCAGATACGCAGTATTTT
CDR3aa: CASSPPVGGPFGAADTQYF

d_gene: TRBD2
v_gene: TRBV20-1
abundance: .
j_gene: TRBJ2-3
CDR3nt: TGCAGTGCTAGAGCTGCTAGCGGGGGGGCAGATACGCAGTATTTT
CDR3aa: CSARAASGGADTQYF

d_gene: TRBD2
v_gene: TRBV20-1
abundance: .
j_gene: TRBJ2-1
CDR3nt: TGCAGTGCTAGAGGGCCTAGCGGGCCCTGGGGGCAGTTCTTC
CDR3aa: CSARGPSGPWGQFF

d_gene: TRBD1
v_gene: TRBV18
abundance: many
j_gene: TRBJ1-1
CDR3nt: TGTGCCAGCTCACGGGACAGGGGAAACACTGAAGCTTTCTTT
CDR3aa: CASSRDRGNTEAFF

d_gene: TRBD2
v_gene: TRBV6-2/TRBV6-3
abundance: many
j_gene: TRBJ2-1
CDR3nt: TGTGCCAGCAGTTCTCTAGCGGGGGGGTTTTACAATGAGCAGTTCTTC
CDR3aa: CASSSLAGGFYNEQFF

d_gene: .
v_gene: TRBV27
abundance: once
j_gene: TRBJ1-5
CDR3nt: TGTGCCAGGGAAAATCAGCCCCAGCATTTT
CDR3aa: CARENQPQHF

d_gene: TRBD1
v_gene: TRBV6-1
abundance: few
j_gene: TRBJ1-6
CDR3nt: TGTGCCAGCAGAACCGGGACAGGGGGATCACCCCTCCACTTT
CDR3aa: CASRTGTGGSPLHF

d_gene: .
v_gene: TRBV3-1
abundance: many
j_gene: TRBJ2-4
CDR3nt: TGTGCCAGCAGCCAAGTAGCCGGGGTCAAAAACATTCAGTACTTC
CDR3aa: CASSQVAGVKNIQYF

d_gene: TRBD1
v_gene: TRBV18
abundance: .
j_gene: TRBJ1-1
CDR3nt: TGTGCCAGCTCACCGAGGGACAGGGCCAACACTGAAGCTTTCTTT
CDR3aa: CASSPRDRANTEAFF

d_gene: TRBD2
v_gene: TRBV20-1
abundance: .
j_gene: TRBJ2-4
CDR3nt: TGCAGTGCTAGAACTAGCGGGAGCCGTTATACCAAAAACATTCAGTACTTC
CDR3aa: CSARTSGSRYTKNIQYF

d_gene: TRBD1
v_gene: TRBV5-1
abundance: once
j_gene: TRBJ2-7
CDR3nt: TGCGCCAGCAGCTTCGTCTCGACAGGGCACTACGAGCAGTACTTC
CDR3aa: CASSFVSTGHYEQYF

d_gene: TRBD2
v_gene: TRBV9
abundance: many
j_gene: TRBJ2-5
CDR3nt: TGTGCCAGCAGCGTAGCCGGGGGGGGCCAACAAGAGACCCAGTACTTC
CDR3aa: CASSVAGGGQQETQYF

d_gene: .
v_gene: TRBV30
abundance: .
j_gene: TRBJ1-6
CDR3nt: TGTGCCTGGAGTGTATTCCGTCGCCGGTTCGATTCACCCCTCCACTTT
CDR3aa: CAWSVFRRRFDSPLHF

d_gene: TRBD1
v_gene: TRBV4-3
abundance: many
j_gene: TRBJ1-2
CDR3nt: TGCGCCAGCAGCCTCACAATCGACAGGGGGGACAACTATGGCTACACCTTC
CDR3aa: CASSLTIDRGDNYGYTF

d_gene: TRBD1
v_gene: TRBV6-1
abundance: .
j_gene: TRBJ2-5
CDR3nt: TGTGCCAGCAGTGAACCTGGGGGACAGCTGGGACAAGAGACCCAGTACTTC
CDR3aa: CASSEPGGQLGQETQYF

d_gene: .
v_gene: TRBV7-9
abundance: many
j_gene: TRBJ1-2
CDR3nt: TGTGCCAGCAGCTTAGCCGGGGGGATGTATGGCTACACCTTC
CDR3aa: CASSLAGGMYGYTF

d_gene: TRBD2
v_gene: TRBV7-3
abundance: few
j_gene: TRBJ2-5
CDR3nt: TGTGCCAGCAGCCCCTCCGGGACTAGCGGGGAGACCCAGTACTTC
CDR3aa: CASSPSGTSGETQYF

d_gene: .
v_gene: TRBV5-5
abundance: .
j_gene: TRBJ1-5
CDR3nt: TGTGCCAGCAGCTTGGCCCGGAGCAATCGGCCCCAGCATTTT
CDR3aa: CASSLARSNRPQHF

d_gene: .
v_gene: TRBV10-3
abundance: .
j_gene: TRBJ1-2
CDR3nt: TGTGCCATCAGTGGATTGGGTTCCCATAACGGGGTTGGCTACACCTTC
CDR3aa: CAISGLGSHNGVGYTF

d_gene: TRBD1
v_gene: TRBV6-2/TRBV6-3
abundance: few
j_gene: TRBJ1-5
CDR3nt: TGTGCCAGCAGTCCACTCCAAACGGGACAGGCCAATCAGCCCCAGCATTTT
CDR3aa: CASSPLQTGQANQPQHF

d_gene: TRBD1
v_gene: TRBV20-1
abundance: .
j_gene: TRBJ2-5
CDR3nt: TGCAGTGCACCGTCCTACTTTAGGACAGGGGCAAGCGAGACCCAGTACTTC
CDR3aa: CSAPSYFRTGASETQYF

d_gene: TRBD2
v_gene: TRBV3-1
abundance: few
j_gene: TRBJ2-5
CDR3nt: TGTGCCAGCAGCCAAGCCTCGACCCTAGCGGGGGCGGAGACCCAGTACTTC
CDR3aa: CASSQASTLAGAETQYF

d_gene: TRBD2
v_gene: TRBV29-1
abundance: many
j_gene: TRBJ2-5
CDR3nt: TGCAGCGTTTCCCTAGCGGGGGTAGGAGAGACCCAGTACTTC
CDR3aa: CSVSLAGVGETQYF

d_gene: .
v_gene: TRBV5-1
abundance: many
j_gene: TRBJ2-1
CDR3nt: TGCGCCAGCAGCCCCGGGGGGCGGTCTACCTCCTACAATGAGCAGTTCTTC
CDR3aa: CASSPGGRSTSYNEQFF

d_gene: TRBD1
v_gene: TRBV27
abundance: many
j_gene: TRBJ1-2
CDR3nt: TGTGCCAGCAGCTCGGACAGGGGAGGGGGCTATGGCTACACCTTC
CDR3aa: CASSSDRGGGYGYTF

d_gene: .
v_gene: TRBV7-2
abundance: many
j_gene: TRBJ2-1
CDR3nt: TGTGCCAGCAGCCTACCGCCGGCGGGGCAGTTCTTC
CDR3aa: CASSLPPAGQFF

d_gene: .
v_gene: TRBV5-6
abundance: many
j_gene: TRBJ2-1
CDR3nt: TGTGCCAGCTTAGGCAGGGGCCTTTCTGAGCAGTTCTTC
CDR3aa: CASLGRGLSEQFF

d_gene: .
v_gene: TRBV12-3/TRBV12-4
abundance: many
j_gene: TRBJ1-2
CDR3nt: TGTGCCAGCAGTTTTACCCGGAGCTATGGCTACACCTTC
CDR3aa: CASSFTRSYGYTF

d_gene: .
v_gene: TRBV6-5
abundance: .
j_gene: TRBJ2-7
CDR3nt: TGTGCCAGCAGTAACTCAAAGGGGCGAGCGAACTTCTACAATGAGCAGTACTTC
CDR3aa: CASSNSKGRANFYNEQYF